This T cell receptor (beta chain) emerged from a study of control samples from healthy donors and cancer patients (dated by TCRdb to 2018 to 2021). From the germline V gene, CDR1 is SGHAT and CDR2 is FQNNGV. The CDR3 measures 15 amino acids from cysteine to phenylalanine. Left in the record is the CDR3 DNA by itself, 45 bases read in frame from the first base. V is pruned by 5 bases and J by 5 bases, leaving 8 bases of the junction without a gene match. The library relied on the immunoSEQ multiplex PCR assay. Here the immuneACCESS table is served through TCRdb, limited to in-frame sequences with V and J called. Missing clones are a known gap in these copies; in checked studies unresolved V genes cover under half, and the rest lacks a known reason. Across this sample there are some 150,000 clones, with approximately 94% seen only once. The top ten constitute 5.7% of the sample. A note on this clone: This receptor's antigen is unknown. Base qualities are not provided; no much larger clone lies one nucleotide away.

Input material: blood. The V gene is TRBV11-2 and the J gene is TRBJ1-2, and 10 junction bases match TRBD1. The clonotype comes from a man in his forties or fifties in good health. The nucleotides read TGTGCCAGCAGCGTCGACAGGGGGCGATCTTATGGCTACACCTTC. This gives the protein CASSVDRGRSYGYTF. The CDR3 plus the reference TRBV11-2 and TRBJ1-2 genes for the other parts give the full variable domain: EAGVAQSPRYKIIEKRQSVAFWCNPISGHATLYWYQQILGQGPKLLIQFQNNGVVDDSQLPKDRFSAERLKGVDSTLKIQPAKLEDSAVYLCASSVDRGRSYGYTFGSGTRLTVV.